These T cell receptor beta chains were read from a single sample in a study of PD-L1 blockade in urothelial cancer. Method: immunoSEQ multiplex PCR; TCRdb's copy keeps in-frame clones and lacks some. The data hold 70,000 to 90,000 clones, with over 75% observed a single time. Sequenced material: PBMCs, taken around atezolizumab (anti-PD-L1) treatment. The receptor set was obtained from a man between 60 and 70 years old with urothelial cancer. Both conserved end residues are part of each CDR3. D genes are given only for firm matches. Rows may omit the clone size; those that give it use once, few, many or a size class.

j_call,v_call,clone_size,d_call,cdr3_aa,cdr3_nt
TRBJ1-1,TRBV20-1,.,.,CSARDKGEAFF,TGCAGTGCTAGAGATAAGGGGGAAGCTTTCTTT
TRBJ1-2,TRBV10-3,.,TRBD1,CAISSTLQTGRGHYGYTF,TGTGCCATCAGTAGCACCCTCCAGACGGGCAGGGGGCACTATGGCTACACCTTC
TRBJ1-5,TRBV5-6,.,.,CASSLVQNSNQPQHF,TGTGCCAGCAGCTTGGTACAGAATAGCAATCAGCCCCAGCATTTT
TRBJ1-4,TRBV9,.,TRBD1,CASSEQGKNEKLFF,TGTGCCAGCAGCGAACAGGGGAAAAATGAAAAACTGTTTTTT
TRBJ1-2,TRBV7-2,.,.,CASSSLAAPRGYTF,TGTGCCAGCAGCTCCCTCGCGGCTCCGAGGGGCTACACCTTC
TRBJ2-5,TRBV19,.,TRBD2,CASKGLAGNEETQYF,TGTGCCAGTAAAGGACTAGCGGGAAACGAAGAGACCCAGTACTTC
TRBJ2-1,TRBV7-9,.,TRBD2,CASRKRGGDTYNEQFF,TGTGCCAGCAGAAAACGGGGGGGTGACACCTACAATGAGCAGTTCTTC
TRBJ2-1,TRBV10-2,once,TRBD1,CASSSDRGKQFF,TGCGCCAGCAGTTCGGACAGGGGAAAGCAGTTCTTC
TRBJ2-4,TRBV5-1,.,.,CASMLRGGTKNIQYF,TGCGCCAGCATGCTTCGGGGCGGGACCAAAAACATTCAGTACTTC
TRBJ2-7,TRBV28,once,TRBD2,CASSSQTSGSYEQYF,TGTGCCAGCAGCTCCCAAACTAGCGGGAGTTACGAGCAGTACTTC
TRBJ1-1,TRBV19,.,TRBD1,CASSTDRDTEAFF,TGTGCCAGTAGTACTGACAGGGACACTGAAGCTTTCTTT
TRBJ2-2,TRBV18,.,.,CASSPTLEGGELFF,TGTGCCAGCTCACCCACCCTGGAGGGCGGGGAGCTGTTTTTT
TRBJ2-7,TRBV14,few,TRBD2,CASSPGLAVGEQYF,TGTGCCAGCAGCCCCGGGCTAGCGGTCGGCGAGCAGTACTTC
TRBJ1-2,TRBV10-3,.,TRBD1,CAISQRQGLEGGYTF,TGTGCCATCTCCCAACGACAGGGGTTGGAGGGTGGCTACACCTTC
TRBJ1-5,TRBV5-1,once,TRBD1,CASSWTGTGNQPQHF,TGCGCCAGCAGCTGGACCGGGACAGGGAATCAGCCCCAGCATTTT
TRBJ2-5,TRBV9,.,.,CASSVGAVFQETQYF,TGTGCCAGCAGCGTAGGGGCCGTATTCCAAGAGACCCAGTACTTC
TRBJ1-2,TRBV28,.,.,CASSFSGGYTF,TGTGCCAGCAGTTTTTCGGGTGGCTACACCTTC
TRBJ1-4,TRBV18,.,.,CASSPRGPNEKLFF,TGTGCCAGCTCACCAAGGGGTCCTAATGAAAAACTGTTTTTT
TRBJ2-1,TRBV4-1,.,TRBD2,CASSRWSGREHNEQFF,TGCGCCAGCAGCCGTTGGAGCGGGAGGGAACACAATGAGCAGTTCTTC
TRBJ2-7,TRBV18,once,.,CASSPPTQASYEQYF,TGTGCCAGCTCACCACCGACACAGGCCTCCTACGAGCAGTACTTC
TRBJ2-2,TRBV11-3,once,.,CASSLARGWTGELFF,TGTGCCAGCAGCTTAGCAAGGGGTTGGACCGGGGAGCTGTTTTTT
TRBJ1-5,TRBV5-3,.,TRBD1,CASSLGGQTNQPQHF,TGTGCCAGCAGCTTGGGGGGACAGACCAATCAGCCCCAGCATTTT
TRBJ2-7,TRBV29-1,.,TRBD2,CSASVAGGPLEQYF,TGCAGCGCGTCCGTAGCGGGAGGCCCCCTCGAGCAGTACTTC
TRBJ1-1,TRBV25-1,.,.,CASSVGALGAFF,TGTGCCAGCAGTGTGGGGGCTTTGGGAGCTTTCTTT
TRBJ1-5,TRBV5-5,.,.,CASSLLGRGNQPQHF,TGTGCCAGCAGCTTGTTGGGCCGCGGCAATCAGCCCCAGCATTTT
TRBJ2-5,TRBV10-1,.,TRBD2,CASSGRGAGGGGETQYF,TGCGCCAGCAGTGGGCGGGGAGCGGGAGGAGGGGGAGAGACCCAGTACTTC
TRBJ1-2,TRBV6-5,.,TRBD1,CASSPGRTGSYGYTF,TGTGCCAGCAGTCCAGGGCGGACAGGGAGCTATGGCTACACCTTC
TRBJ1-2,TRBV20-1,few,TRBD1,CSATGSGYTF,TGCAGTGCGACAGGGTCTGGCTACACCTTC
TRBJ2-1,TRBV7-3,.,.,CASKAGLQDEQFF,TGTGCCAGCAAGGCGGGGCTACAAGATGAGCAGTTCTTC
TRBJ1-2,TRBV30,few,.,CALQENGYTF,TGTGCCTTACAGGAGAATGGCTACACCTTC
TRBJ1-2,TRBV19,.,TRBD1,CASIETRGRNYGYTF,TGTGCCAGTATCGAGACCAGGGGGCGGAACTATGGCTACACCTTC
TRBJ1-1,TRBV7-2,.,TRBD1,CAKKTGSNTEAFF,TGTGCCAAAAAGACAGGGAGTAACACTGAAGCTTTCTTT
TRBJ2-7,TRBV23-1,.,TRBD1,CASSQSYVRGRLGDEQYF,TGCGCCAGCAGTCAATCGTACGTCAGGGGGCGCCTCGGCGACGAGCAGTACTTC
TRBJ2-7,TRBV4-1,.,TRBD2,CASSLAGGSYEQYF,TGCGCCAGCAGTTTAGCGGGAGGCTCCTACGAGCAGTACTTC
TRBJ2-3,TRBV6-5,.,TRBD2,CASSHLAVSTDTQYF,TGTGCCAGCAGTCACCTAGCGGTTAGCACAGATACGCAGTATTTT
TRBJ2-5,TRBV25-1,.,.,CASSEWGRETQYF,TGTGCCAGCAGTGAATGGGGGCGGGAGACCCAGTACTTC
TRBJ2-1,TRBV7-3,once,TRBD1,CASSLGTGSHNEQFF,TGTGCCAGCAGCTTAGGGACAGGTTCCCACAATGAGCAGTTCTTC